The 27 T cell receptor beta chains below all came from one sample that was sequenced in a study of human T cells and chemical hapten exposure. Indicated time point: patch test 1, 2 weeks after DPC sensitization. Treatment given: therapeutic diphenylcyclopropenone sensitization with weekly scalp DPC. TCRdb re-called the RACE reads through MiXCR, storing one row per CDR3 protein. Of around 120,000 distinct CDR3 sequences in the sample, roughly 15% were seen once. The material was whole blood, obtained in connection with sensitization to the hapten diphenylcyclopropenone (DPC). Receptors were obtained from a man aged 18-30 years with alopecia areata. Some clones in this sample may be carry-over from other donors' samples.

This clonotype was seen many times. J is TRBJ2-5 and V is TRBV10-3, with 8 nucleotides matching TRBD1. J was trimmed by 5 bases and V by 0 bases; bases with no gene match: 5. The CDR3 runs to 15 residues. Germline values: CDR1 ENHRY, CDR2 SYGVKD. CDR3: CAISESGPGGETQYF. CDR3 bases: TGTGCCATCAGTGAGTCGGGACCAGGGGGCGAGACCCAGTACTTC.

CDR3 amino acids: CASSGMGDKNIQYF. The CDR3 coding sequence is TGTGCCAGCAGTGGAATGGGGGACAAAAACATTCAGTACTTC. This chain links TRBV9 with TRBJ2-4, with D perhaps assigned TRBD1 or TRBD2 (5 bases each). The CDR3 extends over 14 amino acids. Germline V gene lookup returns CDR1 SGDLS and CDR2 YYNGEE. The ends were cut back, 5 bases at V and 3 bases at J, with 12 bases in the middle.

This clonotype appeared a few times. In DNA, the CDR3 is TGTGCCACCAGTGATTCCGGACATTATAGCAATCAGCCCCAGCATTTT. As protein: CATSDSGHYSNQPQHF. V is TRBV24-1 and J is TRBJ1-5; weak D call: TRBD1 (5 bases). Trimming took off 2 bases at V and 0 bases at J, with 10 bases between the two ends. Germline CDR1 and CDR2: KGHDR and SFDVKD. CDR3 length: 16 residues.

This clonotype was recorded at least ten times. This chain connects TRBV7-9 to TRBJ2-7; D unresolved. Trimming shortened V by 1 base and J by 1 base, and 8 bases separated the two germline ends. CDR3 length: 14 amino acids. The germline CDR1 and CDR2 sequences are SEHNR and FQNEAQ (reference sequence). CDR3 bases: TGTGCCAGCAGCTTAGGAGAAGGGTCCTACGAGCAGTACGTC. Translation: CASSLGEGSYEQYV.

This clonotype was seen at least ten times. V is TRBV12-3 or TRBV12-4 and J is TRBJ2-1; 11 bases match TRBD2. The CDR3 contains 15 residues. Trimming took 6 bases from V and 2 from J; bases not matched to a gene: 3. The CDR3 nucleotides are TGTGCCAGCAGCACTAGCGGGGGCGCCTACAATGAGCAGTTCTTC. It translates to CASSTSGGAYNEQFF.

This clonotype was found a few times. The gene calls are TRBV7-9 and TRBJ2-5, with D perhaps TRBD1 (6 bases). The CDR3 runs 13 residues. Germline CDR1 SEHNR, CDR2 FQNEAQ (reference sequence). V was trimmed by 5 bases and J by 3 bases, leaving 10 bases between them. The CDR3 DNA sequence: TGTGCCAGCAGCGGACAGTTTGAAGAGACCCAGTACTTC. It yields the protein CASSGQFEETQYF.

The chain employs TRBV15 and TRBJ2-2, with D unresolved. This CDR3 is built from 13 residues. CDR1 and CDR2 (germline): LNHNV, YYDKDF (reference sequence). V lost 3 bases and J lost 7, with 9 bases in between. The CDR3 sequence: CATSSSWSGELFF. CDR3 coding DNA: TGTGCCACCAGCAGCAGTTGGAGCGGGGAGCTGTTTTTT.

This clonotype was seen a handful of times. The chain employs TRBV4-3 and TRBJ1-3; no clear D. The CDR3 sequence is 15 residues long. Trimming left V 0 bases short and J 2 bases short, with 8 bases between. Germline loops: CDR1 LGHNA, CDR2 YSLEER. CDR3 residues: CASSQDAETGNTIYF. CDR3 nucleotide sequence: TGCGCCAGCAGCCAAGATGCGGAGACTGGAAACACCATATATTTT.

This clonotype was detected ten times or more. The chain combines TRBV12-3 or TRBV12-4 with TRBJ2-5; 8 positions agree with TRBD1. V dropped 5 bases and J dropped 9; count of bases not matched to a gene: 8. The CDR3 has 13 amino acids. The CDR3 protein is CASSRTGNGPQYF. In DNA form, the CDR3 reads TGTGCCAGCAGTCGGACAGGGAACGGTCCCCAGTACTTC.

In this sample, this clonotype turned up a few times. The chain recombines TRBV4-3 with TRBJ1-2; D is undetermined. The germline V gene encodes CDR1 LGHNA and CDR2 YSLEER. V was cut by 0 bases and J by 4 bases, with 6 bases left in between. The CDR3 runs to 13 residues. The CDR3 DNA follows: TGCGCCAGCAGCCAAGATGGTCTCTATGGCTACACCTTC. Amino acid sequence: CASSQDGLYGYTF.

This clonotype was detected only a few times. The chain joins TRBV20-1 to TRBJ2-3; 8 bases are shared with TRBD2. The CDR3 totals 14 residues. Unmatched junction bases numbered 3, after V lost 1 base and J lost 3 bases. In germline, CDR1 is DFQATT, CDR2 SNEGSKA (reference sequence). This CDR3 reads CSARGSGGTDTQYF. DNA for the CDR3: TGCAGTGCTAGAGGGAGCGGGGGTACAGATACGCAGTATTTT.

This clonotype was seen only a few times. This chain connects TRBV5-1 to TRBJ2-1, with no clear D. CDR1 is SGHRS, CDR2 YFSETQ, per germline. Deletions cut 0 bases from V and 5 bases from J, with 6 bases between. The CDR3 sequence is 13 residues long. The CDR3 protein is CASSLGANNEQFF. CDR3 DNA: TGCGCCAGCAGCTTGGGAGCGAACAATGAGCAGTTCTTC.

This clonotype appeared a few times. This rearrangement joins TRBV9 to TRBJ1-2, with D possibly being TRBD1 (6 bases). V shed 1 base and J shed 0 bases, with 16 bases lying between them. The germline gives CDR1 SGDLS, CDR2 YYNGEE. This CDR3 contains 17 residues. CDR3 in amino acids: CASSVSPRTETNYGYTF. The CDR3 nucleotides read TGTGCCAGCAGCGTATCCCCCAGGACAGAAACTAACTATGGCTACACCTTC.

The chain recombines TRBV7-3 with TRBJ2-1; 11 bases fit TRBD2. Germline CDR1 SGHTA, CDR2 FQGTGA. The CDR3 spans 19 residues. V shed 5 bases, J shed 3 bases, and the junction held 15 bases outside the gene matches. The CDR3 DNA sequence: TGTGCCAGCAGCCCACAGGGGGCGGCTAGCGGGGGGAGCTACAATGAGCAGTTCTTC. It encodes CASSPQGAASGGSYNEQFF.

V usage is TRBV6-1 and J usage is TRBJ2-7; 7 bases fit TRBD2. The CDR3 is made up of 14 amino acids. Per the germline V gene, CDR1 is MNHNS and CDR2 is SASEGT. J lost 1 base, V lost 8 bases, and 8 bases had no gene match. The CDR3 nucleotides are TGTGCCAGCGGGGCTAGCGGAGGATCCTACGAGCAGTACTTC. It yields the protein CASGASGGSYEQYF.

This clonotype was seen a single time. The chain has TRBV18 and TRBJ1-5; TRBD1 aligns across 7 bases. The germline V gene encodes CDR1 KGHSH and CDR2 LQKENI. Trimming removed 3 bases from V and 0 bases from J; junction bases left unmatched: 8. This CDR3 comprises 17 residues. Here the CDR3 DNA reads TGTGCCAGCTCACCGGTACAGGGGATGCATAGCAATCAGCCCCAGCATTTT. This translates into CASSPVQGMHSNQPQHF.

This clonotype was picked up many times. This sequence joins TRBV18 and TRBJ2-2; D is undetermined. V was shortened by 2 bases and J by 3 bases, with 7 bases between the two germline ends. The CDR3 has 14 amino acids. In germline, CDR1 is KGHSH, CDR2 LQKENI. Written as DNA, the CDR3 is TGTGCCAGCTCACCATCCCGAGACACCGGGGAGCTGTTTTTT. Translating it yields CASSPSRDTGELFF.

CDR3 residues: CASSLEGGGLPDGYTF. The CDR3 DNA is TGTGCCAGCAGCTTGGAGGGCGGGGGACTACCTGATGGCTACACCTTC. This rearrangement joins TRBV5-5 to TRBJ1-2; TRBD1 is a possible D gene (5 bases). V gave up 0 bases and J gave up 6 bases, with 18 bases separating them. The CDR3 runs to 16 residues. Germline V gene sequence: CDR1 SGHKS, CDR2 YYEKEE (reference sequence).

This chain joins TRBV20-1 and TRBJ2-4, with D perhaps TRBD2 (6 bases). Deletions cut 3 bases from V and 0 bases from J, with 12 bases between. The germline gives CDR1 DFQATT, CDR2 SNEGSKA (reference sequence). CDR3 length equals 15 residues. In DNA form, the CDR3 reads TGCAGTGCTAGTTTACTAGCCTTAGCCAAAAACATTCAGTACTTC. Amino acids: CSASLLALAKNIQYF.

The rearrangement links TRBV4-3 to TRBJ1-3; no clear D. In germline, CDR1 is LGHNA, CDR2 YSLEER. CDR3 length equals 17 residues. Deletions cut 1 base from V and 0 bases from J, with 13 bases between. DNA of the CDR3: TGCGCCAGCAGCCAAGTCATAGCTGATATCTCTGGAAACACCATATATTTT. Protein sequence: CASSQVIADISGNTIYF.

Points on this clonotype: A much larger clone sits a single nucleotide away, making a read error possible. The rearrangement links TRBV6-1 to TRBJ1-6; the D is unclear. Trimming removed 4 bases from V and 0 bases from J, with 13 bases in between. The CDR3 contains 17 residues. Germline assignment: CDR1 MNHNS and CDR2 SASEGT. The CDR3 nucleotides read TGTGCCAGCAGTGTAGGGCTGCACCACTCCTATAATTCACCCCTCCACTTT. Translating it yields CASSVGLHHSYNSPLHF.

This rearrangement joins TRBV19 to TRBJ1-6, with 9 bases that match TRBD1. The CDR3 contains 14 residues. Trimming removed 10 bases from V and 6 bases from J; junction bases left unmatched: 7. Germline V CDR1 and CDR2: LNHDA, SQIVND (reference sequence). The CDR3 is CATQDRGVNSPLHF. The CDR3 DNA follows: TGTGCCACCCAGGACAGGGGCGTTAATTCACCCCTCCACTTT.

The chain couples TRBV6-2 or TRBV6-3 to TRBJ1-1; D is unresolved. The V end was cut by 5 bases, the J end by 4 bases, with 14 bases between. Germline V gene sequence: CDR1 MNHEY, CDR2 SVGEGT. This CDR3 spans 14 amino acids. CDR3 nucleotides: TGTGCCAGCAGTGAATACGAAAGGAGCACTGAAGCTTTCTTT. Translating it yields CASSEYERSTEAFF.

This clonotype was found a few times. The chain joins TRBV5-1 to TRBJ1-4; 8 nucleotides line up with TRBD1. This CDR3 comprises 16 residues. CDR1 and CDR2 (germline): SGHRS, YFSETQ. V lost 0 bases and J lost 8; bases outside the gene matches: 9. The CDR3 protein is CASSLDGQGWWEKLFF. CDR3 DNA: TGCGCCAGCAGCTTGGACGGACAGGGATGGTGGGAAAAACTGTTTTTT.

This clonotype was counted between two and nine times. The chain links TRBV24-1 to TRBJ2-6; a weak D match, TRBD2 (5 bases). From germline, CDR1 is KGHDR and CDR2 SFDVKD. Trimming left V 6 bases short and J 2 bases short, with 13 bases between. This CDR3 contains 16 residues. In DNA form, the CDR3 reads TGTGCCACCAGTAGAAGCGGAAGGGCTGGGGCCAACGTCCTGACTTTC. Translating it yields CATSRSGRAGANVLTF.

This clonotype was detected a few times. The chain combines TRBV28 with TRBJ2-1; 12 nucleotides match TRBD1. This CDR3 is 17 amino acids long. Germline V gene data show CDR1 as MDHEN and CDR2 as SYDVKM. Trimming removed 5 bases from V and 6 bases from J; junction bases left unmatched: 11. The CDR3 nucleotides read TGTGCCAGCAGTAATACGGGACAGGGGGCTAAGGGCAATGAGCAGTTCTTC. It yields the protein CASSNTGQGAKGNEQFF.

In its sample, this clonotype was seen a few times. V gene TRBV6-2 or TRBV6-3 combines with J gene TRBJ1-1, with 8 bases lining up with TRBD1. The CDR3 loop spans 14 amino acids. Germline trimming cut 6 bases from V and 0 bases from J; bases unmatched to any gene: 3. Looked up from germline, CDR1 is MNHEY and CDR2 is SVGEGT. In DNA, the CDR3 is TGTGCCAGCAGACTACAGGGGGTGAACACTGAAGCTTTCTTT. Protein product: CASRLQGVNTEAFF.